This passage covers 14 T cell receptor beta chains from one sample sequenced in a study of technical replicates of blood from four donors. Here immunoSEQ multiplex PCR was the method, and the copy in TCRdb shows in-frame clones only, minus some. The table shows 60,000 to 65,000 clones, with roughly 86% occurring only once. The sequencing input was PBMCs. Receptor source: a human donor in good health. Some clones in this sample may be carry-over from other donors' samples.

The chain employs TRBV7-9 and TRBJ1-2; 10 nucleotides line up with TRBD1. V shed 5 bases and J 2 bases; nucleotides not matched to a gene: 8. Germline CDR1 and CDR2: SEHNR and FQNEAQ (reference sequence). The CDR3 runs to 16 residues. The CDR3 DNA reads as TGTGCCAGCAGCCGGGACAGGGGAAACCCAAACTATGGCTACACCTTC. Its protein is CASSRDRGNPNYGYTF.

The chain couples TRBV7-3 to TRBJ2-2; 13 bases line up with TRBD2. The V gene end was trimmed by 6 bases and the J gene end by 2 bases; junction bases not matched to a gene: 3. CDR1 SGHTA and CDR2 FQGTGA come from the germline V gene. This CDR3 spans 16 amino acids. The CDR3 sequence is CASRTSGGTNTGELFF. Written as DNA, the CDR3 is TGTGCCAGCAGGACTAGCGGGGGGACAAACACCGGGGAGCTGTTTTTT.

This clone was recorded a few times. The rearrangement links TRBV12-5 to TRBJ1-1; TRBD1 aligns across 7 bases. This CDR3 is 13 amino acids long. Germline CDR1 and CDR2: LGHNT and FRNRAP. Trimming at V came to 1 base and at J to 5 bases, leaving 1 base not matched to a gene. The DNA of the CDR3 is TGTGCTAGTGGTTTGGACAGGGGAACTGAAGCTTTCTTT. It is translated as CASGLDRGTEAFF.

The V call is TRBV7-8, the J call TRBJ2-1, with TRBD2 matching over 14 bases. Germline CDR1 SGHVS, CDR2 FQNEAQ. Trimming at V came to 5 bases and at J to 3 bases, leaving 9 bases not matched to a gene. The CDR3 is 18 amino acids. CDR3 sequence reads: CASSPGLAGAGGYNEQFF. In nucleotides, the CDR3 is TGTGCCAGCAGCCCGGGACTAGCGGGAGCAGGGGGCTACAATGAGCAGTTCTTC. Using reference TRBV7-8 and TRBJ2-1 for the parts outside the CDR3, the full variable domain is GAGVSQSPRYKVAKRGQDVALRCDPISGHVSLFWYQQALGQGPEFLTYFQNEAQLDKSGLPSDRFFAERPEGSVSTLKIQRTQQEDSAVYLCASSPGLAGAGGYNEQFFGPGTRLTVL.

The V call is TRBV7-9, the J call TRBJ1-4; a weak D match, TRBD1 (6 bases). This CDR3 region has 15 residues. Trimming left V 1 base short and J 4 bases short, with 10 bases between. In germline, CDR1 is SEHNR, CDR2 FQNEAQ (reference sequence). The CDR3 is CASSLVTGSNEKLFF. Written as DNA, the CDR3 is TGTGCCAGCAGCTTAGTGACAGGAAGTAATGAAAAACTGTTTTTT.

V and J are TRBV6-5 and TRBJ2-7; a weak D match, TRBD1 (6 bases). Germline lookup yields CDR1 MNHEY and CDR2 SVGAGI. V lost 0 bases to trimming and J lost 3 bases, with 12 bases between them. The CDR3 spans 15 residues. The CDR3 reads CASSYSGAGNYEQYF. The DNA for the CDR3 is TGTGCCAGCAGTTACTCGGGGGCAGGGAACTACGAGCAGTACTTC.

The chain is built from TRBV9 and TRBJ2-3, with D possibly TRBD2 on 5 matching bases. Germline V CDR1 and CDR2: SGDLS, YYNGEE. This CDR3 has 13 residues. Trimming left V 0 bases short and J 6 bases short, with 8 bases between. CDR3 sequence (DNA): TGTGCCAGCAGCGTAGGCGTAGCGGATACGCAGTATTTT. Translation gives CASSVGVADTQYF.

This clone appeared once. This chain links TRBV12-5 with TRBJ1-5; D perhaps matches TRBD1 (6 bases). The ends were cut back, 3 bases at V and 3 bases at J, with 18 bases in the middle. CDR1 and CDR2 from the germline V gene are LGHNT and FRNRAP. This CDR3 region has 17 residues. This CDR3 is CASGLGTGRVSNQPQHF. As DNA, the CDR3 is TGTGCTAGTGGTTTAGGCACAGGGCGGGTTTCCAATCAGCCCCAGCATTTT.

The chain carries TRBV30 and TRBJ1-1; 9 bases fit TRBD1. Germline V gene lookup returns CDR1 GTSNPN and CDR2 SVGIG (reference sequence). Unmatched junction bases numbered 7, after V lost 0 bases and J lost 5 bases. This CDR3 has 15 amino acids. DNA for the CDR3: TGTGCCTGGAGTGTAGGGGACAGGGATGTAACTGAAGCTTTCTTT. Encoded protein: CAWSVGDRDVTEAFF. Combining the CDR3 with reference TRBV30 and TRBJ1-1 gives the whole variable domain SQTIHQWPATLVQPVGSPLSLECTVEGTSNPNLYWYRQAAGRGLQLLFYSVGIGQISSEVPQNLSASRPQDRQFILSSKKLLLSDSGFYLCAWSVGDRDVTEAFFGQGTRLTVV.

Here the CDR3 DNA reads TGCAGCGTTGACCTTCCTGGAAACACCATATATTTT. This sequence encodes CSVDLPGNTIYF. The chain employs TRBV29-1 and TRBJ1-3; D remains ambiguous. This CDR3 comprises 12 residues. The germline V gene encodes CDR1 SQVTM and CDR2 ANQGSEA. The germline V and J ends were trimmed by 3 bases and 2 bases, with 5 bases remaining between them.

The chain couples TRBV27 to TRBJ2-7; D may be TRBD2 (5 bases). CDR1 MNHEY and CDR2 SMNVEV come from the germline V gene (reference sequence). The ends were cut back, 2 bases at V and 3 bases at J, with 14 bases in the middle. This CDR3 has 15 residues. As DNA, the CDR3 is TGTGCCAGCAGTTTAAAGCCTAGAGGAGGCTACGAGCAGTACTTC. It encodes CASSLKPRGGYEQYF.

Here the CDR3 DNA reads TGTGCCAGCAGCTCACAGGGGGTTGGAGATACGCAGTATTTT. The encoded protein is CASSSQGVGDTQYF. The gene calls are TRBV7-3 and TRBJ2-3, with 8 positions matching TRBD1. The CDR3 has 14 residues. After removal of 4 bases from V and 5 bases from J, the junction contained 5 bases not matched to a gene. CDR1 and CDR2 from the germline V gene are SGHTA and FQGTGA.

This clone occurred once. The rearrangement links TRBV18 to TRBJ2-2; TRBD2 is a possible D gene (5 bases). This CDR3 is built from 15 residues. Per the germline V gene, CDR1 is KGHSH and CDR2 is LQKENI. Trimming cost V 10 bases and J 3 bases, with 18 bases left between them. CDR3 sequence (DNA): TGTGCCACCCGACCGGGGAGTAGGGACACCGGGGAGCTGTTTTTT. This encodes CATRPGSRDTGELFF.

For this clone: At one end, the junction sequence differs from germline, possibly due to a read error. In nucleotides, the CDR3 is TGTGTCAGCAGGAGGACAGCAAATCAAGAGACCCAGTACTTC. This gives the protein CVSRRTANQETQYF. The V gene is TRBV2, the J gene TRBJ2-5; TRBD1 might be the D (6 bases). The CDR3 consists of 14 residues. CDR1 and CDR2 from the germline V gene are SNHLY and FYNNEI. Together with reference TRBV2 and TRBJ2-5, the CDR3 gives the full variable domain: EPEVTQTPSHQVTQMGQEVILRCVPISNHLYFYWYRQILGQKVEFLVSFYNNEISEKSEIFDDQFSVERPDGSNFTLKIRSTKLEDSAMYFCVSRRTANQETQYFGPGTRLLVL.